These 30 T cell receptor beta chains were sequenced from one sample in a study of T-cell reconstitution after alpha-beta-depleted transplantation in children. Preparation of the TCRbeta library was carried out with unique molecular identifiers. TCRdb called the PCR reads again in MiXCR, with one record for every CDR3 protein. The sample records some 600,000 distinct CDR3 sequences, 10% to 15% being singletons. Source: PBMCs, mostly from graft donor cells, taken 360 days after TCRalphabeta/CD19-depleted stem cell transplant. Every receptor here comes from a male patient between 10 and 17 years old who had a stem cell transplant for acute myeloid leukemia, so the T cells may come from the graft donor.

This clonotype appeared a few times. CDR3 residues: CASSSSGQGGNQPQHF. In DNA form, the CDR3 reads TGTGCCAGCAGCTCATCCGGACAGGGAGGCAATCAGCCCCAGCATTTT. The chain joins TRBV7-9 to TRBJ1-5; 8 bases line up with TRBD1. Germline CDR1 and CDR2: SEHNR and FQNEAQ (reference sequence). Germline trimming cut 4 bases from V and 2 bases from J; bases unmatched to any gene: 7. The CDR3 covers 16 residues.

The chain combines TRBV6-1 with TRBJ2-7; TRBD2 agrees at 10 bases. Germline CDR1 MNHNS, CDR2 SASEGT. The CDR3 consists of 16 residues. The V segment lost 4 bases and the J segment 0 bases; nucleotides outside the gene matches: 6. CDR3 in DNA: TGTGCCAGCAGTGCGGGACTAGCGCCCCTCTCCTACGAGCAGTACTTC. Amino acids: CASSAGLAPLSYEQYF.

V usage is TRBV18 and J usage is TRBJ1-2; a possible D gene is TRBD1 (5 bases). This CDR3 has 19 residues. CDR1 KGHSH and CDR2 LQKENI come from the germline V gene. Trimming cost V 1 base and J 6 bases, with 27 bases left between them. CDR3 sequence reads: CASSPLVAGKLAFRDGYTF. As DNA, the CDR3 is TGTGCCAGCTCACCACTAGTAGCAGGGAAGCTCGCATTCAGGGATGGCTACACCTTC.

This clonotype was detected many times. The V gene is TRBV20-1, the J gene TRBJ2-1, with D perhaps matching TRBD2 (6 bases). V gave up 6 bases and J gave up 4 bases, with 19 bases separating them. CDR1 is DFQATT and CDR2 is SNEGSKA in the germline V gene (reference sequence). This CDR3 region has 15 residues. CDR3 amino acids: CSAEPLAIPYNEQFF. In DNA form, the CDR3 reads TGCAGTGCCGAACCCCTAGCGATCCCTTACAATGAGCAGTTCTTC.

This clonotype has only a few counts. CDR3 in amino acids: CSAPTLQGPSIYEQYF. DNA for the CDR3: TGCAGTGCTCCCACCCTACAGGGTCCTTCGATCTACGAGCAGTACTTC. This rearrangement joins TRBV20-1 to TRBJ2-7; D is perhaps TRBD1 (6 bases). Germline assignment: CDR1 DFQATT and CDR2 SNEGSKA (reference sequence). With 5 bases removed from V and 3 bases from J, the gap between germline ends came to 23 bases. The CDR3 totals 16 residues.

The chain carries TRBV30 and TRBJ2-3; 7 bases are a match to TRBD1. The trim removed 3 bases at V and 1 base at J, leaving 7 bases unmatched. This CDR3 is built from 15 residues. Germline loops: CDR1 GTSNPN, CDR2 SVGIG (reference sequence). The CDR3 DNA reads TGTGCCTGGAGCGAGGGACAGCCTGGCACAGATACGCAGTATTTT. It is translated as CAWSEGQPGTDTQYF.

This clonotype appeared a few times. This chain joins TRBV29-1 and TRBJ2-1; 11 bases align to TRBD2. J was trimmed by 6 bases and V by 3 bases; bases with no gene match: 4. Germline lookup yields CDR1 SQVTM and CDR2 ANQGSEA. CDR3 length: 14 amino acids. CDR3 in DNA: TGCAGCGTTGATTTACTAGCGGGAGCCAATGAGCAGTTCTTC. It codes for CSVDLLAGANEQFF.

This clonotype was counted between two and nine times. This chain links TRBV23-1 with TRBJ2-1; 7 bases map to TRBD2. TRBV23-1 has ORF status, its function being uncertain. The CDR3 sequence is 15 residues long. V was pared by 4 bases and J by 9 bases, with 12 bases of the junction left unmatched. The CDR3 sequence: CASSPPSREVGEQFF. CDR3 bases: TGCGCCAGCAGTCCCCCTAGCCGGGAGGTGGGTGAGCAGTTCTTC.

This clonotype was seen a few times. The chain is built from TRBV20-1 and TRBJ2-7; TRBD1 matches at 9 bases. The CDR3 is 18 amino acids. Germline V gives CDR1 DFQATT, CDR2 SNEGSKA (reference sequence). The V segment lost 0 bases and the J segment 1 base; nucleotides outside the gene matches: 13. CDR3 sequence (DNA): TGCAGTGCTAGAGAGCCGGGACAGGGTCATCCCAATTCCTACGAGCAGTACTTC. Translation: CSAREPGQGHPNSYEQYF.

V and J are TRBV29-1 and TRBJ2-2, with TRBD1 as a possible D gene (6 bases). V dropped 4 bases and J dropped 1 base, with 10 bases sitting between them. Looked up from germline, CDR1 is SQVTM and CDR2 is ANQGSEA. The CDR3 is 14 amino acids. The CDR3 is CSVAGTRNTGELFF. CDR3 coding DNA: TGCAGCGTTGCCGGGACACGGAACACCGGGGAGCTGTTTTTT.

This clonotype was detected many times. V is TRBV5-1 and J is TRBJ2-1; the match to TRBD2 covers 11 bases. Germline assignment: CDR1 SGHRS and CDR2 YFSETQ. This CDR3 spans 15 amino acids. Losses at the gene ends were 4 bases for V and 5 bases for J; bases not matched to a gene: 5. The CDR3 nucleotides read TGCGCCAGCAGCGCGTCTAGCGGGAGGAACAATGAGCAGTTCTTC. Its translation is CASSASSGRNNEQFF.

This clonotype was detected only a few times. This chain uses TRBV11-2 with TRBJ2-5, with 9 bases matching TRBD2. This CDR3 comprises 19 residues. The germline V gene encodes CDR1 SGHAT and CDR2 FQNNGV. V trimming: 5 bases; J trimming: 5 bases; junction bases outside the gene matches: 21. This CDR3 reads CASSLVPTSSGSIKETQYF. CDR3 nucleotides: TGTGCCAGCAGCCTCGTTCCGACCAGTAGCGGGAGCATCAAGGAGACCCAGTACTTC.

Comments on this clonotype: One junction end disagrees with the germline gene, perhaps due to a read error. This chain connects TRBV20-1 to TRBJ2-1; 7 bases line up with TRBD2. This CDR3 comprises 16 residues. Looked up from germline, CDR1 is DFQATT and CDR2 is SNEGSKA (reference sequence). CDR3 sequence: CCARDPSLAAYNEQFF. The CDR3 DNA reads as TGCTGTGCTAGAGATCCCTCGCTAGCGGCCTACAATGAGCAGTTCTTC.

V and J are TRBV7-6 and TRBJ1-5; TRBD1 matches 9 bases. J lost 6 bases, V lost 5 bases, and 5 bases had no gene match. This CDR3 is 14 amino acids long. Germline V gene data show CDR1 as SGHVS and CDR2 as FNYEAQ. In nucleotides, the CDR3 is TGTGCCAGCAGCCAGAGGACAGGGGCTCAGCCCCAGCATTTT. Translating gives CASSQRTGAQPQHF.

The chain has TRBV28 and TRBJ1-2; unclear D gene. Per germline, CDR1 MDHEN and CDR2 SYDVKM. This CDR3 spans 12 amino acids. V lost 4 bases, J lost 4 bases, and 7 bases lay in between. The CDR3 is CASSSPFYGYTF. The CDR3 nucleotides are TGTGCCAGCAGTTCCCCGTTCTATGGCTACACCTTC.

J is TRBJ2-7 and V is TRBV7-2; 7 positions match TRBD2. Trimming took 5 bases from V and 4 from J; bases not matched to a gene: 5. Germline V gene sequence: CDR1 SGHTA, CDR2 FQGNSA. This CDR3 region has 13 residues. Written as DNA, the CDR3 is TGTGCCAGCAGCCGGGAGGAGGGTTACGAGCAGTACTTC. Its translation: CASSREEGYEQYF.

This clonotype was seen a handful of times. The chain recombines TRBV5-1 with TRBJ1-4; D not certain. This CDR3 has 16 amino acids. Germline V gene data show CDR1 as SGHRS and CDR2 as YFSETQ. Trimming took 0 bases from V and 7 from J, leaving 16 bases between them. CDR3 sequence (DNA): TGCGCCAGCAGCTTGGTCGGAGCGGGAGGTGGTGAAAAACTGTTTTTT. Protein product: CASSLVGAGGGEKLFF. The variable domain in full, with the rest retrieved from reference TRBV5-1 and TRBJ1-4, is KAGVTQTPRYLIKTRGQQVTLSCSPISGHRSVSWYQQTPGQGLQFLFEYFSETQRNKGNFPGRFSGRQFSNSRSEMNVSTLELGDSALYLCASSLVGAGGGEKLFFGSGTQLSVL.

The rearrangement uses TRBV28 and TRBJ1-5; D is uncertain. The CDR3 spans 17 residues. Germline CDR1 and CDR2: MDHEN and SYDVKM. Deletions cut 4 bases from V and 0 bases from J, with 16 bases between. This CDR3 is CASSYGPLIYSNQPQHF. The CDR3 DNA reads as TGTGCCAGCAGTTACGGGCCCCTAATCTATAGCAATCAGCCCCAGCATTTT.

V usage is TRBV12-3 or TRBV12-4 and J usage is TRBJ2-7; no definite D call. V gave up 5 bases and J gave up 5 bases, with 16 bases separating them. This CDR3 is 14 amino acids long. The CDR3 here is CASSPRRPANEQYF. CDR3 coding DNA: TGTGCCAGCAGTCCCCGCAGACCCGCAAACGAGCAGTACTTC.

This clonotype was seen ten or more times. The chain uses TRBV7-2 and TRBJ2-7, with D tentatively TRBD2 (6 bases). Per germline, CDR1 SGHTA and CDR2 FQGNSA. The V end lost 5 bases, the J end lost 7 bases, and 18 bases lay between the germline ends. CDR3 length: 14 amino acids. CDR3 amino acids: CASSPLAVGWEQYF. In nucleotides, the CDR3 is TGTGCCAGCAGCCCACTAGCAGTGGGGTGGGAGCAGTACTTC.

This chain links TRBV15 with TRBJ2-4; D unresolved. The CDR3 has 15 amino acids. Germline V lookup: CDR1 LNHNV, CDR2 YYDKDF (reference sequence). Trimming shortened V by 5 bases and J by 8 bases, and 19 bases separated the two germline ends. The CDR3 nucleotides read TGTGCCACCAGCTTTACGATAGGGCCCGCGGACATTCAGTACTTC. It codes for CATSFTIGPADIQYF.

This chain uses TRBV7-2 with TRBJ2-3, with D perhaps TRBD1 (5 bases). Trimming pared 4 bases from V and 5 bases from J, leaving 16 bases between. The length of the CDR3 is 15 residues. Germline assignment: CDR1 SGHTA and CDR2 FQGNSA. The DNA of the CDR3 is TGTGCCAGCAGCTCTGGGGCTGGGTTCGGAGATACGCAGTATTTT. It codes for CASSSGAGFGDTQYF. The variable domain in full, with the rest retrieved from reference TRBV7-2 and TRBJ2-3, is GAGVSQSPSNKVTEKGKDVELRCDPISGHTALYWYRQSLGQGLEFLIYFQGNSAPDKSGLPSDRFSAERTGGSVSTLTIQRTQQEDSAVYLCASSSGAGFGDTQYFGPGTRLTVL.

This clonotype appeared a few times. The chain links TRBV5-6 to TRBJ2-4; D call uncertain. V lost 1 base, J lost 1 base, and 12 bases lay in between. Germline loops: CDR1 SGHDT, CDR2 YYEEEE. CDR3 length equals 16 residues. In nucleotides, the CDR3 is TGTGCCAGCAGCTTGTTTCCCCTAATGGCCAAAAACATTCAGTACTTC. Translation: CASSLFPLMAKNIQYF.

Ten or more counts support this clonotype. The chain carries TRBV28 and TRBJ2-5; no reliable D call. The CDR3 contains 14 residues. Trimming removed 3 bases at V and 0 bases at J, with 8 bases between. Looked up from germline, CDR1 is MDHEN and CDR2 is SYDVKM. CDR3 region: CASSFIINQETQYF. The CDR3 region has the DNA TGTGCCAGCAGTTTTATCATAAACCAAGAGACCCAGTACTTC.

V is TRBV4-2 and J is TRBJ2-3, with D unclear. Trimming took 0 bases from V and 2 from J, leaving 6 bases between them. The CDR3 runs 14 residues. Per germline, CDR1 LGHNA and CDR2 YNFKEQ. The CDR3 loop is CASSQDGDTDTQYF. The DNA of the CDR3 is TGTGCCAGCAGCCAAGACGGAGACACAGATACGCAGTATTTT.

In this sample, this clonotype turned up many times. The chain uses TRBV9 and TRBJ2-7, with TRBD2 identical over 9 bases. The length of the CDR3 is 16 residues. Germline V gene lookup returns CDR1 SGDLS and CDR2 YYNGEE. J gave up 1 base and V 1 base, and 6 bases lay outside the gene matches. The CDR3 region is CASSVSPGLASYEQYF. In DNA, the CDR3 is TGTGCCAGCAGCGTATCGCCGGGACTAGCATCCTACGAGCAGTACTTC.

The chain is built from TRBV27 and TRBJ2-3; TRBD2 aligns across 7 bases. CDR1 is MNHEY and CDR2 is SMNVEV in the germline V gene (reference sequence). This CDR3 comprises 15 residues. V lost 5 bases, J lost 0 bases, and 5 bases stayed unmatched. This CDR3 reads CASSTSGASTDTQYF. The CDR3 DNA reads as TGTGCCAGCAGTACCAGCGGGGCTAGCACAGATACGCAGTATTTT.

The chain joins TRBV24-1 to TRBJ1-1; D call uncertain. Between the trimmed V and J ends, which lost 2 bases and 0 bases, there was a span of 9 bases. The germline gives CDR1 KGHDR, CDR2 SFDVKD. This CDR3 region has 15 residues. DNA of the CDR3: TGTGCCACCAGTGATTCCGTAGGGATGAACACTGAAGCTTTCTTT. Its translation: CATSDSVGMNTEAFF.

This chain links TRBV4-2 with TRBJ2-2; a weak D match, TRBD1 (7 bases). The germline V gene encodes CDR1 LGHNA and CDR2 YNFKEQ. The CDR3 is 17 residues long. V lost 0 bases and J lost 0, with 11 bases in between. CDR3 nucleotide sequence: TGTGCCAGCAGCCAAGATCGCAGGGGGGCGAACACCGGGGAGCTGTTTTTT. Residues: CASSQDRRGANTGELFF.

V usage is TRBV4-3 and J usage is TRBJ2-3, with TRBD1 as a possible D gene (6 bases). Germline V gives CDR1 LGHNA, CDR2 YSLEER. Deletions cut 4 bases from V and 4 bases from J, with 18 bases between. The CDR3 consists of 16 residues. The CDR3 is CASSLGTPLGADTQYF. As DNA, the CDR3 is TGCGCCAGCAGCCTGGGGACACCTTTGGGCGCAGATACGCAGTATTTT.